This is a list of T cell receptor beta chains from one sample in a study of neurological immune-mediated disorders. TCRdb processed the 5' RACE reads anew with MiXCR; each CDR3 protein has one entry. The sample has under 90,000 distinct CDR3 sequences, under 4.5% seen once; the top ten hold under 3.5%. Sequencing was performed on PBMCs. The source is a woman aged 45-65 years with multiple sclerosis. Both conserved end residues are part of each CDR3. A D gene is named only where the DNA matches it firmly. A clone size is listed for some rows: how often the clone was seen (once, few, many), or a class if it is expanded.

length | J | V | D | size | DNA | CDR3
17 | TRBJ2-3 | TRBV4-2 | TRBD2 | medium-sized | TGTGCCAGCAGCCAAGATTCAGCGGGGGGGCCCACAGATACGCAGTATTTT | CASSQDSAGGPTDTQYF
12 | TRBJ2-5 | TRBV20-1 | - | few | TGCAGTGTCTTGGCTAGCGAAGAGACCCAGTACTTC | CSVLASEETQYF
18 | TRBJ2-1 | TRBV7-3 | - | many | TGTGCCAGCAGCCAGAACCTCCGGGACCAAGGTCCCTACAATGAGCAGTTCTTC | CASSQNLRDQGPYNEQFF
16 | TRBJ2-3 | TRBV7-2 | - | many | TGTGCCAGCAGCTTAGTGGCCCTGACTAGCACAGATACGCAGTATTTT | CASSLVALTSTDTQYF
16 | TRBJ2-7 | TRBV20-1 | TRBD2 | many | TGCAGTGCTAGGATGACTAGCGGGGGGGTCCTGCGGGAGCAGTACTTC | CSARMTSGGVLREQYF
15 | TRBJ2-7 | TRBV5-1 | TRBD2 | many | TGCGCCAGCACCCCGGAGGGAGGGAAAGGCAACGAGCAGTACTTC | CASTPEGGKGNEQYF
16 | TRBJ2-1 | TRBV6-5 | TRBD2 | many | TGTGCCAGCAGCCGGATTGAGGCGGGAGGGAACAATGAGCAGTTCTTC | CASSRIEAGGNNEQFF
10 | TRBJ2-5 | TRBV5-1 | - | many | TGCGCCAGCAGGGGGGAGACCCAGTACTTC | CASRGETQYF
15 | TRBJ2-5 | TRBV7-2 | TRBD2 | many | TGTGCCAGCAGCTTACGTTCTAGCGGGGGGGAGACCCAGTACTTC | CASSLRSSGGETQYF
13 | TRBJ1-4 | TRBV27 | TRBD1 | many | TGTGCCAGCAGTCCGGGACAGCCGGAAAAACTGTTTTTT | CASSPGQPEKLFF
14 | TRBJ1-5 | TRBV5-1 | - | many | TGCGCCAGCAGCCCAGGACAGAGCAATCAGCCCCAGCATTTT | CASSPGQSNQPQHF
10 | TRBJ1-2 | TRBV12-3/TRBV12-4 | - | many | TGTGCCAGCAGTCGCTATGGCTACACCTTC | CASSRYGYTF
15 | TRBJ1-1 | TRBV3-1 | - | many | TGTGCCAGCAGCCAAGTGGGCAGAAGTTTCACTGAAGCTTTCTTT | CASSQVGRSFTEAFF
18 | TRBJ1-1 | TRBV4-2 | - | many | TGTGCCAGCAGCTCGAGATGGCGGGCACGTCAGATGAACACTGAAGCTTTCTTT | CASSSRWRARQMNTEAFF
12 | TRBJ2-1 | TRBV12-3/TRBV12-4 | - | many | TGTGCCAGCAGGGGACGGTACAATGAGCAGTTCTTC | CASRGRYNEQFF
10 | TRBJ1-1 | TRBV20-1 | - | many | TGCAGTGCTAGAGTTATGTCGATGATCTTT | CSARVMSMIF
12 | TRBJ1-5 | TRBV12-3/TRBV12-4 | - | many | TGTGCCAGCAGTTTTTGGGGAGAGGCCCAGCATTTT | CASSFWGEAQHF
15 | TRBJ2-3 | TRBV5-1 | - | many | TGCGCCAGCAGCTTCGATCCGGGAGTCCCAGATACGCAGTATTTT | CASSFDPGVPDTQYF
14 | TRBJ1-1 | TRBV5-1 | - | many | TGCGCCAGCAGCTCACAGGGAGGGAACACTGAAGCTTTCTTT | CASSSQGGNTEAFF
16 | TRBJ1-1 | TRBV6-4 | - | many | TGTGCCAGCAGTGACCCGAACGACACGTCGAACACTGAAGCTTTCTTT | CASSDPNDTSNTEAFF
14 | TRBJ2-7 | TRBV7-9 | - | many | TGTGCCAGCAGATCCACCTCACGGTCCTACGAGCAGTACTTC | CASRSTSRSYEQYF
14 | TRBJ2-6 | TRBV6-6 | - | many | TGTGCCAGCAGTTCGGGGGGGACAGGGACCAGTGGGACTTTC | CASSSGGTGTSGTF
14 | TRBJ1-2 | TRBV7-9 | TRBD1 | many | TGTGCCAGCAGCTTAGGAGGACAGGCCTTCGGCTACACCTTC | CASSLGGQAFGYTF
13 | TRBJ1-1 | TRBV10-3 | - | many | TGTGCCATTCACGGGGGCGAGAACACTGAAGCTTTCTTT | CAIHGGENTEAFF
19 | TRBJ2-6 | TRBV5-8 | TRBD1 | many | TGTGCCAGTCCCCCTGTGTTGGGACAGATTATCTCTGGGGCCAACGTCCTGACTTTC | CASPPVLGQIISGANVLTF
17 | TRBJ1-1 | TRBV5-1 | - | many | TGCGCCAGCAGCGGGGGACGTTTACTTCGGAGGAACACTGAAGCTTTCTTT | CASSGGRLLRRNTEAFF
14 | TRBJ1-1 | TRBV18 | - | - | TGTGCCAGCTCACCAGGTCCGGGGGGAACTGAAGCTTTCTTT | CASSPGPGGTEAFF
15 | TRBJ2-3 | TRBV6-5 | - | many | TGTGCCAGCAACGGCGGATTACGACGCACAGATACGCAGTATTTT | CASNGGLRRTDTQYF
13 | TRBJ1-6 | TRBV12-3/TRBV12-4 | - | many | TGTGCCAGCAGTCGGACAGAGAATTCACCCCTCCACTTT | CASSRTENSPLHF
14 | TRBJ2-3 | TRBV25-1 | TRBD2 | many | TGTGCCAGCAAAGCGGGGGCTAGCACAGATACGCAGTATTTT | CASKAGASTDTQYF
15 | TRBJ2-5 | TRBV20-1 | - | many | TGCAGTGCTAGTCGCGACGGAGGCACTCAAGAGACCCAGTACTTC | CSASRDGGTQETQYF
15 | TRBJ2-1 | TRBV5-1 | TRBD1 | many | TGCGCCAGCAGCTTGACCGGGACAGGGGGCAATGAGCAGTTCTTC | CASSLTGTGGNEQFF
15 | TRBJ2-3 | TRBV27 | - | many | TGTGCCAGCAGTCCCCCTCCCGGGGAATTAGATACGCAGTATTTT | CASSPPPGELDTQYF
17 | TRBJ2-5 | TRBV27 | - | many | TGTGCCAGCAATCAACAACCCGGGACGGCCTCACAAGAGACCCAGTACTTC | CASNQQPGTASQETQYF
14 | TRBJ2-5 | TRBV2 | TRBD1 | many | TGTGCCAGCAATAGACAGGGGGGAGGGGAGACCCAGTACTTC | CASNRQGGGETQYF
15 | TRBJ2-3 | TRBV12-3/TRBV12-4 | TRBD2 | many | TGTGCCAGCAGTCCCCGGGGGGGAGGAACAGATACGCAGTATTTT | CASSPRGGGTDTQYF
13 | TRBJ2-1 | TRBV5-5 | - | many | TGTGCCAGCAGCAGGGGGGCTGAGAAAGAGCAGTTCTTC | CASSRGAEKEQFF